The source of this T cell receptor beta chain is a study of CD8+ T cells in alopecia areata. Study background: C3H/HeJ donors with spontaneous alopecia, roughly 6-12 months old, supplied skin grafts to roughly 7-10-week-old female C3H/HeJ mice.

Broader study findings: Patients shared TCRs less clearly than mice did, possibly owing to HLA. Scalp sequencing captures resident alphabeta T cells of normal skin too. Alopecia totalis/universalis scalp especially showed more expanded CD8+ clones than normal scalp.

CDR1 and CDR2 from the germline V gene are FNHDT and SITEND (reference sequence). This CDR3 has 15 amino acids. V lost 4 bases, J lost 3 bases, and 9 bases stayed unmatched. Combined cutaneous lymph node cells underwent sorting by CD4, CD8alpha, NKG2D, NKG2ACE and additional markers. Comments on this clone: Its antigen remains unknown. Mouse gene names apply. The observed sequence ends 4 residues before the CDR3 terminus, with the missing tail filled in from the germline J gene.

RNA, once extracted, was reverse transcribed into cDNA for use as the sequencing template. The data were produced by immunoSEQ multiplex PCR, yet TCRdb's version contains in-frame clones alone and is incomplete. Sampling found under 350,000 clones, none seen once. Sequenced: CD4+ T cells sorted from a lymph node. J is TRBJ1-2 and V is TRBV19; 7 positions match TRBD1. The sequence derives from a C3H/HeJ mouse with alopecia areata. These mice share the MHC haplotype H2-k. CDR3: CASSPLTGEYSDYTF. The sequenced part of the CDR3 DNA is TGTGCCAGCAGTCCCCTAACAGGGGAATACTCC.